One and the same sample provided the 9 T cell receptor beta chains below, sequenced in a study of CD8+CD57+ T cells in acquired aplastic anemia. CDR3 and TCR beta VDJ profiling relied on a genomic DNA template. TCRdb independently ran MiXCR on the reads; one entry per CDR3 protein. The data contain about 170,000 distinct CDR3 sequences, approximately 44% of them seen just once; the ten biggest clones take up over 0.95%. The sequenced material came from sorted CD4+, CD8+, or CD8+CD57+ T cells (not recorded which) from PBMCs. These receptors came from a human donor in good health.

The gene calls are TRBV7-9 and TRBJ2-1; D is uncertain. The V end was cut by 3 bases, the J end by 2 bases, with 5 bases between. Germline lookup yields CDR1 SEHNR and CDR2 FQNEAQ (reference sequence). This CDR3 is 13 amino acids long. The CDR3: CASSLEAYNEQFF. The CDR3 bases are TGTGCCAGCAGCTTGGAAGCCTACAATGAGCAGTTCTTC.

This clonotype occurred a few times. The chain uses TRBV11-2 and TRBJ2-5, with 8 nucleotides matching TRBD2. CDR3 length equals 15 residues. The trim removed 3 bases at V and 4 bases at J, leaving 7 bases unmatched. Germline V lookup: CDR1 SGHAT, CDR2 FQNNGV. The CDR3 bases are TGTGCCAGCAGCTTGAGGCCCGGGGGGGGAGAGACCCAGTACTTC. This encodes CASSLRPGGGETQYF.

This chain links TRBV2 with TRBJ2-1; D ambiguous. CDR3 length: 14 residues. Per the germline V gene, CDR1 is SNHLY and CDR2 is FYNNEI. Trimming shortened V by 6 bases and J by 4 bases, and 13 bases separated the two germline ends. CDR3 residues: CASSEDVGYNEQFF. DNA of the CDR3: TGTGCCAGCAGCGAGGACGTCGGATACAATGAGCAGTTCTTC.

This clonotype was counted ten times or more. DNA of the CDR3: TGTGCCACCTCTGGCGGGAGGCTCACAGATACGCAGTATTTT. It translates to CATSGGRLTDTQYF. The chain employs TRBV10-3 and TRBJ2-3, with 8 positions matching TRBD2. CDR3 length: 14 amino acids. V dropped 10 bases and J dropped 2; count of bases not matched to a gene: 8. Germline assignment: CDR1 ENHRY and CDR2 SYGVKD.

CDR3 DNA sequence: TGTGCCTGGGGGACAGGGGAAGCGCCCCAGCATTTT. It encodes CAWGTGEAPQHF. The chain combines TRBV30 with TRBJ1-5; TRBD1 agrees at 10 bases. Germline V gene data show CDR1 as GTSNPN and CDR2 as SVGIG (reference sequence). J was trimmed by 9 bases and V by 5 bases; bases with no gene match: 4. This CDR3 spans 12 amino acids.

The chain links TRBV10-2 to TRBJ2-7, with 13 positions matching TRBD2. The CDR3 is 15 amino acids. V was pared by 4 bases and J by 9 bases, with 9 bases of the junction left unmatched. Germline V lookup: CDR1 WSHSY, CDR2 SAAADI. DNA for the CDR3: TGCGCCAGCAGTGCGACACTAGCGGGAGGGGCCGCGCAGTACTTC. Translation: CASSATLAGGAAQYF.

This clonotype has only a few counts. The chain joins TRBV6-1 to TRBJ2-7; 7 nucleotides agree with TRBD2. The junction had 3 bases not matched to a gene; V was cut back by 4 bases and J by 0 bases. Germline-derived CDR1 and CDR2 are MNHNS and SASEGT. CDR3 length: 14 residues. The CDR3 region is CASSGRGSSYEQYF. The DNA of the CDR3 is TGTGCCAGCAGTGGACGCGGGAGCTCCTACGAGCAGTACTTC.

This clonotype was detected a few times. The V and J genes are TRBV3-1 and TRBJ1-6, with unresolved D. V gave up 0 bases and J gave up 10 bases, with 16 bases separating them. The CDR3 sequence is 16 residues long. Germline CDR1 reads LGHDT; CDR2 reads YNNKEL (reference sequence). DNA for the CDR3: TGTGCCAGCAGCCAAGATTTCGAAAGAAAGGACTCACCCCTCCACTTT. Its protein product is CASSQDFERKDSPLHF.

This clonotype was observed at least ten times. V usage is TRBV29-1 and J usage is TRBJ2-7; TRBD2 agrees at 11 bases. The V segment lost 6 bases and the J segment 0 bases; nucleotides outside the gene matches: 7. CDR3 length: 15 amino acids. The germline CDR1 and CDR2 sequences are SQVTM and ANQGSEA. Here the CDR3 reads CSVDATSGSSYEQYF. The DNA of the CDR3 is TGCAGCGTCGATGCTACTAGCGGGAGCTCCTACGAGCAGTACTTC.